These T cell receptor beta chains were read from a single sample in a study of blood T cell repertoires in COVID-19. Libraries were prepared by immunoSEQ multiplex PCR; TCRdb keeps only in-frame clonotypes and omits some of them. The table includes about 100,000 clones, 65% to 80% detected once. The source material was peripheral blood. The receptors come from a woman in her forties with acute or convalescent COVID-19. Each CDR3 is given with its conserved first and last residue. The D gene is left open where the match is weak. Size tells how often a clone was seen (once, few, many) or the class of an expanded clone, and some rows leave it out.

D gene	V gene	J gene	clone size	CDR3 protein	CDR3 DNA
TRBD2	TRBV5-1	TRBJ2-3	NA	CASSLGLADTQYF	TGCGCCAGCAGCCTGGGACTAGCAGATACGCAGTATTTT
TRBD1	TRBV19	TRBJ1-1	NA	CASSNTRGRGNTEAFF	TGTGCCAGTAGTAACACCAGGGGGCGCGGGAACACTGAAGCTTTCTTT
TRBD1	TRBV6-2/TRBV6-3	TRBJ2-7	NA	CASSAPGQTSEQYF	TGTGCCAGCAGCGCCCCGGGACAGACTTCCGAGCAGTACTTC
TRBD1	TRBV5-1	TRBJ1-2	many	CASSLAAGGSYGYTF	TGCGCCAGCAGCTTGGCCGCAGGGGGAAGTTATGGCTACACCTTC
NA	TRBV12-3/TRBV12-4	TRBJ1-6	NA	CASSSQMEPLHF	TGTGCCAGCAGTTCCCAAATGGAGCCCCTCCACTTT
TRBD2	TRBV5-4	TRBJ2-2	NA	CASSSGGASNTGELFF	TGTGCCAGCAGCTCGGGGGGGGCGTCGAACACCGGGGAGCTGTTTTTT
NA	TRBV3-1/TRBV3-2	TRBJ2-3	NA	CASTHMGGAGTQYF	TGTGCCAGCACCCACATGGGGGGGGCCGGTACGCAGTATTTT
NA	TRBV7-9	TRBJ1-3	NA	CASSLGGLGNTIYF	TGTGCCAGCAGCTTAGGAGGCCTTGGGAACACCATATATTTT
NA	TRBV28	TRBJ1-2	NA	CASSPDSNYGYTF	TGTGCCAGCAGTCCTGACAGTAACTATGGCTACACCTTC
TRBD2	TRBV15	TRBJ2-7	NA	CATSRDLGGYEQYF	TGTGCCACCAGCAGAGATTTGGGAGGGTACGAGCAGTACTTC
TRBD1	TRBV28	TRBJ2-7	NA	CASSSGTGSYEQYF	TGTGCCAGCAGCTCCGGGACAGGGTCCTACGAGCAGTACTTC